This T cell receptor (beta chain) was sequenced in a study of T cell responses to AZD1222 COVID-19 vaccine. The V and J ends lost 7 bases and 7 bases, in that order; junction bases with no gene match: 9. The CDR3 is 15 amino acids. The germline V gene encodes CDR1 SNHLY and CDR2 FYNNEI. Sequencing was performed with immunoSEQ multiplex PCR; in TCRdb, only in-frame clones are kept and a portion is missing. The table records about 88,000 clones, just over 90% of them present only once. The sample consisted of peripheral blood, taken 28 days after the second AZD1222 dose. The TCR sequence derives from an adult who received the AZD1222 COVID-19 vaccine. V gene TRBV2 combines with J gene TRBJ1-4, with 10 bases that match TRBD1. CDR3 in amino acids: CASNGRTGGIEKLFF. CDR3 coding DNA: TGTGCCAGCAACGGGAGGACAGGGGGGATTGAAAAACTGTTTTTT.